This T cell receptor (beta chain) appears in the sequencing data of a study of T cell changes during pregnancy in multiple sclerosis. Some clones are missing from TCRdb's copy, which holds only in-frame ones; the method was immunoSEQ multiplex PCR. The top ten clones hold approximately 2.5% of a sample with about 85,000 clones, approximately 90% of them seen once. Trimming removed 3 bases from V and 3 bases from J, with 12 bases in between. Germline V gene lookup returns CDR1 SGHDT and CDR2 YYEEEE. The CDR3 consists of 14 residues. The source of this sequence is a female donor with multiple sclerosis, enrolled in a pregnancy study. The specimen comprised peripheral blood, sampled in the first trimester of pregnancy. The V gene is TRBV5-6, the J gene TRBJ1-2; D perhaps matches TRBD1 (6 bases). The CDR3 DNA is TGTGCCAGCAGCTCACCGGGGGGCGACTATGGCTACACCTTC. Its translation is CASSSPGGDYGYTF. Looking up the rest from reference TRBV5-6 and TRBJ1-2 gives the full variable domain: DAGVTQSPTHLIKTRGQQVTLRCSPKSGHDTVSWYQQALGQGPQFIFQYYEEEERQRGNFPDRFSGHQFPNYSSELNVNALLLGDSALYLCASSSPGGDYGYTFGSGTRLTVV.